A single sample gave rise to the 30 T cell receptor beta chains below, sequenced in a study of cytomegalovirus exposure and HLA in healthy donors. Both 60 Vbeta primers and 13 Jbeta primers went into the PCR. Clones were read by immunoSEQ multiplex PCR, and TCRdb kept only the in-frame ones, dropping some. The sample includes just over 200,000 clones, approximately 79% seen only once; the top ten take about 1.5%. The sequencing input was PBMCs. These receptors were taken from a man aged 50 to 60 in good health and CMV-seronegative.

The J gene is TRBJ2-3, the V gene TRBV19, with D possibly matching TRBD1 (7 bases). The V and J ends lost 5 bases and 5 bases respectively, with 17 bases between them. The germline CDR1 and CDR2 sequences are LNHDA and SQIVND (reference sequence). The CDR3 contains 15 residues. In DNA form, the CDR3 reads TGTGCCAGTAGTGTGCCAGGGGGGAGACAAGATACGCAGTATTTT. Translating it yields CASSVPGGRQDTQYF.

The V and J genes are TRBV4-2 and TRBJ2-4, with 9 bases identical to TRBD1. The CDR3 has 19 amino acids. Germline lookup yields CDR1 LGHNA and CDR2 YNFKEQ. V shed 0 bases and J 0 bases; nucleotides not matched to a gene: 9. This CDR3 is CASSQEVGQGKIAKNIQYF. CDR3 sequence (DNA): TGTGCCAGCAGCCAAGAGGTCGGACAGGGGAAGATAGCCAAAAACATTCAGTACTTC.

V and J are TRBV5-4 and TRBJ2-7; 9 positions match TRBD2. This CDR3 region has 15 residues. From germline, CDR1 is SGHNT and CDR2 YYREEE (reference sequence). V dropped 4 bases and J dropped 1; count of bases not matched to a gene: 6. In DNA, the CDR3 is TGTGCCAGCAGCCCCGGGACTAGCATATCCTACGAGCAGTACTTC. This translates into CASSPGTSISYEQYF.

The V call is TRBV6-1, the J call TRBJ1-2; 7 nucleotides agree with TRBD1. J gave up 5 bases and V 0 bases, and 0 bases lay outside the gene matches. There are 13 residues in the CDR3. Germline values: CDR1 MNHNS, CDR2 SASEGT. This CDR3 is CASSEATGYGYTF. CDR3 sequence (DNA): TGTGCCAGCAGTGAAGCGACAGGGTATGGCTACACCTTC.

The genes are TRBV6-5 and TRBJ2-2, with TRBD1 as a possible D gene (6 bases). Trimming took off 11 bases at V and 5 bases at J, with 18 bases between the two ends. The length of the CDR3 is 14 residues. The germline V gene has CDR1 MNHEY and CDR2 SVGAGI. The CDR3 here is CAGTLSTGTGELFF. The CDR3 DNA reads as TGTGCCGGCACCTTAAGTACAGGGACCGGGGAGCTGTTTTTT.

This chain joins TRBV2 and TRBJ2-1; the match to TRBD2 covers 16 bases. V lost 7 bases, J lost 4 bases, and 7 bases stayed unmatched. The CDR3 has 17 amino acids. Germline-derived CDR1 and CDR2 are SNHLY and FYNNEI. The CDR3 sequence is CASTPGLAGGSYNEQFF. DNA for the CDR3: TGTGCCAGCACTCCGGGACTAGCGGGAGGGTCGTACAATGAGCAGTTCTTC.

This clone was counted a single time. V and J are TRBV27 and TRBJ2-7; 8 nucleotides agree with TRBD1. V was pared by 6 bases and J by 7 bases, with 8 bases of the junction left unmatched. The CDR3 has 13 amino acids. Germline CDR1 reads MNHEY; CDR2 reads SMNVEV (reference sequence). Here the CDR3 DNA reads TGTGCCAGCAGCCACCGGACAGGGTGGGAGCAGTACTTC. It yields the protein CASSHRTGWEQYF.

This chain joins TRBV7-8 and TRBJ2-7, with a possible D match to TRBD2 (6 bases). This CDR3 has 14 amino acids. Germline CDR1 SGHVS, CDR2 FQNEAQ. With 1 base removed from V and 3 bases from J, the gap between germline ends came to 10 bases. The CDR3 region is CASSLVPGSYEQYF. CDR3 in DNA: TGTGCCAGCAGCTTAGTCCCCGGGAGCTACGAGCAGTACTTC.

This clone was recorded only once. The chain couples TRBV18 to TRBJ2-1; weak D call: TRBD1 (5 bases). V dropped 2 bases and J dropped 7 bases, with 12 bases sitting between them. CDR1 is KGHSH and CDR2 is LQKENI in the germline V gene. The CDR3 runs 14 residues. The CDR3 protein is CASSPNVDRNEQFF. CDR3 bases: TGTGCCAGCTCACCAAACGTTGACAGAAATGAGCAGTTCTTC. Together with reference TRBV18 and TRBJ2-1, the CDR3 gives the full variable domain: NAGVMQNPRHLVRRRGQEARLRCSPMKGHSHVYWYRQLPEEGLKFMVYLQKENIIDESGMPKERFSAEFPKEGPSILRIQQVVRGDSAAYFCASSPNVDRNEQFFGPGTRLTVL.

CDR3 coding DNA: TGTGCCAGCCGAGTTAGCGGGAGCGGGTCCTACGAGCAGTACTTC. Translating gives CASRVSGSGSYEQYF. The rearrangement joins TRBV28 to TRBJ2-7, with TRBD2 matching over 9 bases. The germline gives CDR1 MDHEN, CDR2 SYDVKM. CDR3 size: 15 residues. The V segment lost 8 bases and the J segment 1 base; nucleotides outside the gene matches: 9.

The J gene is TRBJ2-5, the V gene TRBV11-1, with 12 bases that match TRBD2. The DNA end lines up better with TRBJ2-7; the J call may be wrong. CDR1 SGHAT and CDR2 FQDESV come from the germline V gene (reference sequence). CDR3 length: 18 residues. The CDR3 reads CASSSGLAGAVRSYEQYF. Here the CDR3 DNA reads TGTGCCAGCAGCTCGGGACTAGCGGGTGCCGTTCGTTCTTACGAGCAGTACTTC.

Only a few counts were recorded for this clone. The V gene is TRBV5-1, the J gene TRBJ2-5; 8 bases map to TRBD1. The J call is in doubt because the DNA end fits TRBJ2-7 better. The CDR3 is 16 residues long. In germline, CDR1 is SGHRS, CDR2 YFSETQ. The CDR3 sequence is CASSLPRGQGAYEQYF. In DNA, the CDR3 is TGCGCCAGCAGCTTGCCCCGAGGACAGGGAGCCTACGAGCAGTACTTC.

About this clone: Other DNA sequences in the same sample also yield this CDR3. This rearrangement joins TRBV27 to TRBJ2-3, with 9 bases identical to TRBD1. The junction had 5 bases not matched to a gene; V was cut back by 6 bases and J by 7 bases. The germline CDR1 and CDR2 sequences are MNHEY and SMNVEV (reference sequence). This CDR3 region has 13 residues. This CDR3 is CASSRQGGNTQYF. The CDR3 DNA follows: TGTGCCAGCAGCCGACAGGGGGGTAATACGCAGTATTTT.

This clone came up a few times. The CDR3 coding sequence is TGTGCCAGCGCCCCGGCCTACAATGAGCAGTTCTTC. Translating gives CASAPAYNEQFF. The genes are TRBV6-6 and TRBJ2-1; D remains ambiguous. Germline CDR1 MNHNY, CDR2 SVGAGI (reference sequence). There are 12 residues in the CDR3. V lost 8 bases, J lost 2 bases, and 7 bases lay in between.

This chain joins TRBV27 and TRBJ2-7, with 10 bases matching TRBD2. Trimming removed 2 bases from V and 2 bases from J; junction bases left unmatched: 0. Germline V gives CDR1 MNHEY, CDR2 SMNVEV (reference sequence). The CDR3 is 14 amino acids. The CDR3 DNA reads TGTGCCAGCAGTTTACTAGCGGGGGCCTACGAGCAGTACTTC. Amino acids: CASSLLAGAYEQYF.

This chain links TRBV21-1 with TRBJ1-1; the D call TRBD1 from the table was never checked on the DNA. TRBV21-1 is listed as a pseudogene. The CDR3 is 12 residues long. Here the CDR3 DNA reads TGTGCCAGAAATAAACAGGGCACTGAAGCTTTCTTT. Its translation is CARNKQGTEAFF.

The chain links TRBV5-1 to TRBJ2-1; TRBD2 matches 8 bases. CDR1 and CDR2 (germline): SGHRS, YFSETQ. V shed 0 bases, J shed 3 bases, and the junction held 2 bases outside the gene matches. The CDR3 consists of 15 residues. As DNA, the CDR3 is TGCGCCAGCAGCTTGGCGGGAGGGAACTACAATGAGCAGTTCTTC. Translation gives CASSLAGGNYNEQFF.

A few counts support this clone. The chain is built from TRBV2 and TRBJ1-5; D is undetermined. CDR1 is SNHLY and CDR2 is FYNNEI in the germline V gene. The CDR3 contains 14 residues. V was cut by 2 bases and J by 5 bases, with 10 bases left in between. This CDR3 is CASSERTGYQPQHF. The CDR3 DNA is TGTGCCAGCAGTGAACGGACTGGTTATCAGCCCCAGCATTTT.

To note about this clone: This sample includes further DNA sequences coding for the same CDR3. V usage is TRBV5-1 and J usage is TRBJ1-1; 8 bases are shared with TRBD1. The CDR3 covers 14 residues. Trimming took 4 bases from V and 1 from J; bases not matched to a gene: 3. CDR1 is SGHRS, CDR2 YFSETQ, per germline. CDR3 sequence: CASSPGQGNTEAFF. The CDR3 DNA reads as TGCGCCAGCAGCCCTGGACAGGGGAACACTGAAGCTTTCTTT. The full variable domain, in which reference TRBV5-1 and TRBJ1-1 provide the parts outside the CDR3, is KAGVTQTPRYLIKTRGQQVTLSCSPISGHRSVSWYQQTPGQGLQFLFEYFSETQRNKGNFPGRFSGRQFSNSRSEMNVSTLELGDSALYLCASSPGQGNTEAFFGQGTRLTVV.

This clone has more than one count but fewer than ten. The CDR3 sequence is CASSLVAGGRTDTQYF. Here the CDR3 DNA reads TGTGCCAGCAGCTTAGTTGCGGGAGGGAGAACAGATACGCAGTATTTT. This chain links TRBV11-2 with TRBJ2-3, with 9 bases that match TRBD2. Germline CDR1 is SGHAT and CDR2 is FQNNGV. The CDR3 covers 16 residues. V was clipped by 1 base and J by 3 bases; unmatched bases: 5.

V usage is TRBV7-9 and J usage is TRBJ1-1, with TRBD1 matching over 8 bases. Per germline, CDR1 SEHNR and CDR2 FQNEAQ (reference sequence). CDR3 length: 16 residues. Germline trimming cut 6 bases from V and 1 base from J; bases unmatched to any gene: 10. The CDR3 bases are TGTGCCAGCAGTCTAAGAAGGACAGGGCAGAACACTGAAGCTTTCTTT. Translation gives CASSLRRTGQNTEAFF.

The chain has TRBV7-2 and TRBJ2-1; tentative D call: TRBD1 (6 bases). The CDR3 has 12 amino acids. V dropped 2 bases and J dropped 10 bases, with 9 bases sitting between them. Looked up from germline, CDR1 is SGHTA and CDR2 is FQGNSA. CDR3: CASSLSRGEQFF. CDR3 nucleotide sequence: TGTGCCAGCAGCTTAAGTAGGGGGGAGCAGTTCTTC.

This chain's CDR3 is CASSQGHWRSYEQYF. In DNA, the CDR3 is TGTGCCAGCAGCCAGGGGCACTGGAGATCCTACGAGCAGTACTTC. The chain is built from TRBV14 and TRBJ2-7; maybe TRBD1 (5 bases). CDR3 length: 15 residues. Per the germline V gene, CDR1 is SGHDN and CDR2 is FVKESK. The V gene lost 3 bases and the J gene lost 1 base, with 13 bases spanning the gap.

The chain links TRBV21-1 to TRBJ1-5. TRBV21-1 is classified as a pseudogene. This CDR3 comprises 13 residues. This CDR3 reads CANPLRSSQPQHF. The CDR3 bases are TGTGCCAACCCACTAAGGAGCAGTCAGCCCCAGCATTTT.

This clone was detected once. The chain joins TRBV30 to TRBJ2-5, with a possible D match to TRBD1 (5 bases). The CDR3 has 13 residues. Trimming left V 0 bases short and J 4 bases short, with 9 bases between. The germline V gene encodes CDR1 GTSNPN and CDR2 SVGIG (reference sequence). CDR3 sequence (DNA): TGTGCCTGGAGTGTACGTGGGGCAGAGACCCAGTACTTC. It encodes CAWSVRGAETQYF.

In its sample, this clone was seen a few times. The chain joins TRBV6-1 to TRBJ1-2, with 10 positions matching TRBD1. The CDR3 is 15 residues long. The V gene end was trimmed by 4 bases and the J gene end by 5 bases; junction bases not matched to a gene: 7. Germline CDR1 MNHNS, CDR2 SASEGT. DNA for the CDR3: TGTGCCAGCAGTGCAGTGGGACAGGGGAAATATGGCTACACCTTC. Protein: CASSAVGQGKYGYTF.

The CDR3 is CASSLGGGLGSGNTIYF. As DNA, the CDR3 is TGCGCCAGCAGCCTAGGAGGTGGGCTCGGCTCTGGAAACACCATATATTTT. J is TRBJ1-3 and V is TRBV4-1; no reliable D call. This CDR3 is 17 amino acids long. Germline CDR1 reads MGHRA; CDR2 reads YSYEKL. V lost 4 bases, J lost 0 bases, and 16 bases lay in between.

V is TRBV7-9 and J is TRBJ1-2; D remains ambiguous. This CDR3 has 15 amino acids. Between the trimmed V and J ends, which lost 7 bases and 3 bases, there was a span of 18 bases. The germline V gene has CDR1 SEHNR and CDR2 FQNEAQ (reference sequence). CDR3 residues: CASTLTVGVDYGYTF. CDR3 nucleotides: TGTGCCAGCACCCTAACGGTGGGCGTTGACTATGGCTACACCTTC.

V and J are TRBV30 and TRBJ1-2; 7 nucleotides match TRBD1. Germline V CDR1 and CDR2: GTSNPN, SVGIG (reference sequence). J was trimmed by 4 bases and V by 4 bases; bases with no gene match: 12. This CDR3 has 15 amino acids. CDR3 sequence (DNA): TGTGCCTGGACCCTCGCCGGACAGGAGGGCTATGGCTACACCTTC. Its translation is CAWTLAGQEGYGYTF.

The chain couples TRBV28 to TRBJ2-6; 7 bases are a match to TRBD1. Germline trimming cut 5 bases from V and 0 bases from J; bases unmatched to any gene: 4. The germline V gene encodes CDR1 MDHEN and CDR2 SYDVKM. This CDR3 contains 16 residues. In nucleotides, the CDR3 is TGTGCCAGCAGTCCGGGACAGAACTCTGGGGCCAACGTCCTGACTTTC. This encodes CASSPGQNSGANVLTF.